These 22 T cell receptor beta chains share one sample of origin, sequenced in a study of PD-L1 blockade in urothelial cancer. Profiling relied on immunoSEQ multiplex PCR, and the TCRdb table lists in-frame clones only, not all of them. The sample has 100,000 to 150,000 clones; around 84% are singletons. Time point reported: pretreatment peripheral blood. Material: PBMCs, obtained around atezolizumab (anti-PD-L1) treatment. These receptors came from a man in his forties or fifties with urothelial cancer.

This clone has a handful of counts. V gene TRBV30 combines with J gene TRBJ1-5, with a tentative D call TRBD1 (5 bases). The length of the CDR3 is 15 residues. The V end lost 0 bases, the J end lost 4 bases, and 13 bases lay between the germline ends. CDR1 and CDR2 (germline): GTSNPN, SVGIG (reference sequence). CDR3 sequence reads: CAWSVPPGINQPQHF. The DNA of the CDR3 is TGTGCCTGGAGTGTACCCCCAGGGATTAATCAGCCCCAGCATTTT.

This clone turned up a few times. The chain couples TRBV10-2 to TRBJ1-6; a possible D gene is TRBD1 (5 bases). The V gene lost 4 bases and the J gene lost 15 bases, with 22 bases spanning the gap. Looked up from germline, CDR1 is WSHSY and CDR2 is SAAADI. The CDR3 loop spans 15 amino acids. The CDR3 loop reads CASSASGPGDQDLHF. The CDR3 nucleotides are TGCGCCAGCAGTGCTTCGGGACCGGGGGATCAAGACCTCCACTTT.

J is TRBJ2-7 and V is TRBV5-4, with no clear D. CDR1 and CDR2 from the germline V gene are SGHNT and YYREEE (reference sequence). The CDR3 spans 14 residues. The germline V and J ends were trimmed by 3 bases and 5 bases, with 15 bases remaining between them. The CDR3 sequence: CASSSRREGNEQYF. CDR3 nucleotide sequence: TGTGCCAGCAGCTCGCGGCGTGAAGGAAACGAGCAGTACTTC.

The V gene is TRBV6-1, the J gene TRBJ2-7, with 15 nucleotides matching TRBD2. CDR3 size: 17 residues. V was clipped by 3 bases and J by 6 bases; unmatched bases: 9. The germline V gene encodes CDR1 MNHNS and CDR2 SASEGT. In DNA form, the CDR3 reads TGTGCCAGCAGTGATTGGACTAGCGGGAGGGGAACAGGCGAGCAGTACTTC. This sequence encodes CASSDWTSGRGTGEQYF.

This chain joins TRBV19 and TRBJ1-2; weak D call: TRBD1 (6 bases). The CDR3 spans 13 residues. Germline V gene lookup returns CDR1 LNHDA and CDR2 SQIVND (reference sequence). The ends were cut back, 9 bases at V and 6 bases at J, with 17 bases in the middle. The CDR3 region is CASKAGVGHGYTF. CDR3 DNA sequence: TGTGCCAGCAAAGCAGGGGTAGGGCATGGCTACACCTTC.

The genes are TRBV5-6 and TRBJ1-6; 11 bases line up with TRBD1. CDR1 SGHDT and CDR2 YYEEEE come from the germline V gene. CDR3 length equals 14 residues. V shed 5 bases and J 9 bases; nucleotides not matched to a gene: 4. The CDR3 sequence: CASSYGQGASPLHF. In DNA, the CDR3 is TGTGCCAGCAGTTATGGACAGGGGGCTTCACCCCTCCACTTT.

The chain employs TRBV6-1 and TRBJ1-2; D unclear. The CDR3 runs to 14 residues. Trimming cost V 0 bases and J 3 bases, with 8 bases left between them. The germline CDR1 and CDR2 sequences are MNHNS and SASEGT. CDR3: CASSEALQHYGYTF. The CDR3 nucleotides read TGTGCCAGCAGTGAAGCGCTACAGCACTATGGCTACACCTTC.

The CDR3 DNA reads as TGTGCCAGCAGTACCCGGGGAACTGGGGCCAACGTCCTGACTTTC. Protein sequence: CASSTRGTGANVLTF. The rearrangement joins TRBV28 to TRBJ2-6; possibly TRBD2 for D (5 bases). The CDR3 totals 15 residues. V lost 5 bases and J lost 2, with 10 bases in between. Germline values: CDR1 MDHEN, CDR2 SYDVKM. The full variable domain, in which reference TRBV28 and TRBJ2-6 provide the parts outside the CDR3, is DVKVTQSSRYLVKRTGEKVFLECVQDMDHENMFWYRQDPGLGLRLIYFSYDVKMKEKGDIPEGYSVSREKKERFSLILESASTNQTSMYLCASSTRGTGANVLTFGAGSRLTVL.

The J gene is TRBJ2-4, the V gene TRBV7-9; unclear D gene. V was trimmed by 2 bases and J by 6 bases, leaving 8 bases between them. The length of the CDR3 is 13 residues. Per germline, CDR1 SEHNR and CDR2 FQNEAQ (reference sequence). The CDR3 loop is CASSLNPVNIQYF. CDR3 in DNA: TGTGCCAGCAGCTTAAATCCGGTAAACATTCAGTACTTC. Full variable domain (rest looked up from reference TRBV7-9 and TRBJ2-4): DTGVSQNPRHKITKRGQNVTFRCDPISEHNRLYWYRQTLGQGPEFLTYFQNEAQLEKSRLLSDRFSAERPKGSFSTLEIQRTEQGDSAMYLCASSLNPVNIQYFGAGTRLSVL.

CDR3 in amino acids: CARRLAGVGGANVLTF. The CDR3 DNA reads TGTGCCAGACGACTAGCGGGAGTGGGAGGGGCCAACGTCCTGACTTTC. The chain is built from TRBV2 and TRBJ2-6, with 12 bases identical to TRBD2. Germline CDR1 is SNHLY and CDR2 is FYNNEI. The trim removed 9 bases at V and 4 bases at J, leaving 7 bases unmatched. This CDR3 spans 16 amino acids.

This chain joins TRBV14 and TRBJ1-2; 7 bases match TRBD1. Trimming removed 2 bases from V and 5 bases from J; junction bases left unmatched: 5. The V gene's germline CDR1 is SGHDN and CDR2 FVKESK. CDR3 length: 14 amino acids. Here the CDR3 reads CASSQQTGLYGYTF. As DNA, the CDR3 is TGTGCCAGCAGCCAACAGACAGGGTTGTATGGCTACACCTTC.

The J gene is TRBJ2-2, the V gene TRBV4-1, with 7 bases lining up with TRBD2. The CDR3 runs to 15 residues. From germline, CDR1 is MGHRA and CDR2 YSYEKL. The trim removed 5 bases at V and 5 bases at J, leaving 8 bases unmatched. CDR3 coding DNA: TGCGCCAGCAGCTACGGGAGGATCGGGACCGGGGAGCTGTTTTTT. This gives the protein CASSYGRIGTGELFF.

The V gene is TRBV18, the J gene TRBJ1-2; maybe TRBD1 (6 bases). V lost 2 bases to trimming and J lost 5 bases, with 15 bases between them. CDR3 length equals 15 residues. Germline CDR1 reads KGHSH; CDR2 reads LQKENI. CDR3 sequence: CASSPNPDRIYGYTF. CDR3 coding DNA: TGTGCCAGCTCACCAAACCCTGACAGGATTTATGGCTACACCTTC.

This clone was found a few times. The rearrangement links TRBV27 to TRBJ1-5; the match to TRBD1 covers 10 bases. The V gene's germline CDR1 is MNHEY and CDR2 SMNVEV (reference sequence). V shed 6 bases and J 4 bases; nucleotides not matched to a gene: 0. The CDR3 consists of 13 residues. CDR3 amino acids: CASRGQGNQPQHF. DNA for the CDR3: TGTGCCAGCAGGGGACAGGGGAATCAGCCCCAGCATTTT.

The chain links TRBV28 to TRBJ1-5, with TRBD1 matching over 10 bases. The V gene's germline CDR1 is MDHEN and CDR2 SYDVKM. The CDR3 has 16 residues. V lost 6 bases and J lost 6; bases outside the gene matches: 11. In nucleotides, the CDR3 is TGTGCCAGCAGCCTTCCGACAGGGACAGGGGCTCAGCCCCAGCATTTT. It encodes CASSLPTGTGAQPQHF.

This chain connects TRBV5-1 to TRBJ2-1; 9 bases align to TRBD2. After removal of 8 bases from V and 2 bases from J, the junction contained 17 bases not matched to a gene. This CDR3 is 18 amino acids long. Germline V gene sequence: CDR1 SGHRS, CDR2 YFSETQ. CDR3 amino acids: CASTPGRLAGIAYNEQFF. CDR3 nucleotides: TGCGCCAGTACTCCCGGACGTCTAGCGGGAATCGCCTACAATGAGCAGTTCTTC.

This sequence joins TRBV5-1 and TRBJ2-3; D is possibly TRBD2 (5 bases). V was clipped by 0 bases and J by 4 bases, with 12 bases between them. CDR3 length: 15 amino acids. CDR1 is SGHRS and CDR2 is YFSETQ in the germline V gene. The CDR3 nucleotides are TGCGCCAGCAGCTTGGTCTCGGGGAACGCAGATACGCAGTATTTT. It is translated as CASSLVSGNADTQYF.

CDR3 loop: CASSSDRIGAEAFF. CDR3 DNA: TGTGCCAGCAGCTCCGACAGGATTGGCGCTGAAGCTTTCTTT. The chain couples TRBV11-2 to TRBJ1-1, with D possibly being TRBD1 (6 bases). Trimming removed 4 bases at V and 6 bases at J, with 15 bases between. The CDR3 runs to 14 residues. The V gene's germline CDR1 is SGHAT and CDR2 FQNNGV.

The V and J genes are TRBV7-8 and TRBJ2-5, with 10 bases lining up with TRBD1. The CDR3 consists of 15 residues. Germline CDR1 and CDR2: SGHVS and FQNEAQ. Trimming cost V 5 bases and J 4 bases; bases outside gene matches: 7. The CDR3 coding sequence is TGTGCCAGCAGCGCGACAGGGGGCCTTGGAGAGACCCAGTACTTC. Translation gives CASSATGGLGETQYF.

This clone was seen more than once but under ten times. One end of the junction does not line up with germline, which may come from a read error. This sequence joins TRBV11-2 and TRBJ2-7; D is perhaps TRBD1 (6 bases). CDR1 and CDR2 from the germline V gene are SGHAT and FQNNGV. The CDR3 runs to 17 residues. CDR3 in amino acids: CASSLEPGHLPSYEQYF. Written as DNA, the CDR3 is TGTGCCAGCAGCCTAGAGCCGGGACACCTACCCTCCTACGAGCAGTACTTC. Supplemented by reference TRBV11-2 and TRBJ2-7, the full variable domain reads EAGVAQSPRYKIIEKRQSVAFWCNPISGHATLYWYQQILGQGPKLLIQFQNNGVVDDSQLPKDRFSAERLKGVDSTLKIQPAKLEDSAVYLCASSLEPGHLPSYEQYFGPGTRLTVT.

On this clone: One junction end does not reproduce the germline sequence, and a read error may be involved. The chain couples TRBV6-1 to TRBJ2-4; D is possibly TRBD2 (5 bases). This CDR3 comprises 11 residues. Germline values: CDR1 MNHNS, CDR2 SASEGT. The DNA of the CDR3 is TGTGCCAGCAGTGAATCGTGGGTGGAGGACTTC. Encoded protein: CASSESWVEDF.

This chain links TRBV5-8 with TRBJ2-1; 13 nucleotides align to TRBD2. Per germline, CDR1 SGHTS and CDR2 YDEGEE. Losses at the gene ends were 1 base for V and 7 bases for J; bases not matched to a gene: 14. The CDR3 loop spans 19 amino acids. This chain's CDR3 is CASSLWTSGRGFSGNEQFF. The CDR3 DNA is TGTGCCAGCAGCTTGTGGACTAGCGGGAGAGGCTTTTCGGGGAATGAGCAGTTCTTC.